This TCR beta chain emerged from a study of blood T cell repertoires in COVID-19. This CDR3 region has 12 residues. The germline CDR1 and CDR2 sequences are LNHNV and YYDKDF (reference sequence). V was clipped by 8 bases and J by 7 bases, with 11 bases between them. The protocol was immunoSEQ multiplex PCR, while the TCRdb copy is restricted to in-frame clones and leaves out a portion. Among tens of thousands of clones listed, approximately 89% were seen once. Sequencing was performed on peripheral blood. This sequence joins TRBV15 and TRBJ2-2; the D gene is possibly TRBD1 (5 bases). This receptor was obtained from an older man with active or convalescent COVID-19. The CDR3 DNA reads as TGTGCCACCTCGGTCCAGGGCGGGGAGCTGTTTTTT. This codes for CATSVQGGELFF.